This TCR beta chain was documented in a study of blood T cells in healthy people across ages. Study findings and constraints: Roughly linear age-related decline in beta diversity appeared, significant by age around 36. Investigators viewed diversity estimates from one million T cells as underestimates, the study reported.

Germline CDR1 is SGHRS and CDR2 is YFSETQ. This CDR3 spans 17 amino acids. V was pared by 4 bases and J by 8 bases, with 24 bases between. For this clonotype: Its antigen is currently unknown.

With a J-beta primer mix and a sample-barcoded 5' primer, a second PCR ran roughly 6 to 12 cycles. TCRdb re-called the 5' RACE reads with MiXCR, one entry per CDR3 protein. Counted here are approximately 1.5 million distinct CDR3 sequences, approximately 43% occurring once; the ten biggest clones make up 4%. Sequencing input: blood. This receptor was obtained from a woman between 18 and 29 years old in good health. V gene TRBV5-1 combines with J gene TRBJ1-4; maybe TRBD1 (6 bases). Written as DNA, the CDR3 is TGCGCCAGCAGCCCAGGTGGCAGGGGATCGGTAGGCGAAAAACTGTTTTTT. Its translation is CASSPGGRGSVGEKLFF. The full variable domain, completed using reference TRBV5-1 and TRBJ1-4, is KAGVTQTPRYLIKTRGQQVTLSCSPISGHRSVSWYQQTPGQGLQFLFEYFSETQRNKGNFPGRFSGRQFSNSRSEMNVSTLELGDSALYLCASSPGGRGSVGEKLFFGSGTQLSVL.